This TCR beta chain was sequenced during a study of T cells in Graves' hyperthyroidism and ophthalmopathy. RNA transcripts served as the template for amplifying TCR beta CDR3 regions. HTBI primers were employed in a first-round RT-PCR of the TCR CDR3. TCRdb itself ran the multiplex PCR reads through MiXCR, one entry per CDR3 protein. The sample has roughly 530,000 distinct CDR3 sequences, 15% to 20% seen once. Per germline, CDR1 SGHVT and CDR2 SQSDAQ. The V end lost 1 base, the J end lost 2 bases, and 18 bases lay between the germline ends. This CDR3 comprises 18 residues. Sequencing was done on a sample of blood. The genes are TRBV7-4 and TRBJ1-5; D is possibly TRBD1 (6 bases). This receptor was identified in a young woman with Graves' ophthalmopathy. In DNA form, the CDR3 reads TGTGCCAGCAGCTTAGGTCAACACAGGGAGAAAGGCAATCAGCCCCAGCATTTT. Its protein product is CASSLGQHREKGNQPQHF.